These 6 T cell receptor beta chains share one sample of origin, sequenced in a study of long-term antiretroviral therapy in people with HIV. Samples were assayed with immunoSEQ v3.0 at survey level. Here immunoSEQ multiplex PCR was the method, and the copy in TCRdb shows in-frame clones only, minus some. The table lists 20,000 or so clones, more than 70% of them singletons. The specimen was unsorted PBMCs, collected 0.5 years before starting antiretroviral therapy. Receptors originate from a man aged 18-30 years with HIV.

This clone rates as large. Additional DNA sequences in this sample encode the identical CDR3. The genes are TRBV12-5 and TRBJ2-7; D gene uncertain. Looked up from germline, CDR1 is LGHNT and CDR2 is FRNRAP. The CDR3 is 11 residues long. With 4 bases removed from V and 1 base from J, the gap between germline ends came to 2 bases. The chain's CDR3 is CASGWSYEQYF. Here the CDR3 DNA reads TGTGCTAGTGGTTGGTCCTACGAGCAGTACTTC.

This clone was observed a few times. The rearrangement joins TRBV2 to TRBJ1-3; no clear D. The CDR3 loop spans 14 amino acids. From germline, CDR1 is SNHLY and CDR2 FYNNEI. The V end was cut by 0 bases, the J end by 4 bases, with 7 bases between. The CDR3 coding sequence is TGTGCCAGCAGTGAAGCGCTATGGGGAAACACCATATATTTT. Its protein product is CASSEALWGNTIYF. Supplemented by reference TRBV2 and TRBJ1-3, the full variable domain reads EPEVTQTPSHQVTQMGQEVILRCVPISNHLYFYWYRQILGQKVEFLVSFYNNEISEKSEIFDDQFSVERPDGSNFTLKIRSTKLEDSAMYFCASSEALWGNTIYFGEGSWLTVV.

V and J are TRBV7-9 and TRBJ1-1, with unresolved D. The V gene's germline CDR1 is SEHNR and CDR2 FQNEAQ (reference sequence). This CDR3 contains 13 residues. Trimming pared 6 bases from V and 1 base from J, leaving 9 bases between. The CDR3 bases are TGTGCCAGCAGGGTTACAGCGAACACTGAAGCTTTCTTT. Its protein product is CASRVTANTEAFF.

The J gene is TRBJ2-7, the V gene TRBV19; TRBD1 matches 10 bases. V shed 5 bases and J 2 bases; nucleotides not matched to a gene: 6. The CDR3 spans 15 residues. Germline V gene sequence: CDR1 LNHDA, CDR2 SQIVND (reference sequence). The CDR3 reads CASSAGGTGAYEQYF. The CDR3 nucleotides read TGTGCCAGTAGTGCGGGCGGGACAGGGGCCTACGAGCAGTACTTC.

V is TRBV15 and J is TRBJ2-1, with D perhaps matching TRBD2 (5 bases). The CDR3 sequence is 15 residues long. The V and J ends lost 0 bases and 3 bases respectively, with 9 bases between them. The germline CDR1 and CDR2 sequences are LNHNV and YYDKDF (reference sequence). CDR3 in DNA: TGTGCCACCAGCAGAGATATTGAGGGCTACAATGAGCAGTTCTTC. As protein: CATSRDIEGYNEQFF.

This clone occurred once. The chain carries TRBV19 and TRBJ2-1, with 9 bases fitting TRBD2. Trimming removed 2 bases from V and 7 bases from J; junction bases left unmatched: 6. CDR1 and CDR2 (germline): LNHDA, SQIVND (reference sequence). The CDR3 consists of 15 residues. The DNA of the CDR3 is TGTGCCAGTAGTATAAGTGGCGGGGGGGGGAATGAGCAGTTCTTC. The encoded protein is CASSISGGGGNEQFF.